The present entry profiles one TCR beta chain with its context. The target antigen is unknown. This entry belongs to a study of blood T cells in healthy people across ages. Notes on the study in general: While age rose, TCR beta diversity per million T cells dropped in a roughly linear way. Those diversity estimates obtained from one million T cells were thought to be underestimates.

Alongside a J-beta primer mix, a sample-barcoded 5' primer served in a second PCR lasting roughly 6 to 11 cycles. TCRdb redid the calling of the 5' RACE reads with MiXCR, one entry per CDR3 protein. The sample records approximately 810,000 distinct CDR3 sequences, 25% to 35% being singletons. The donors, healthy Caucasians from Russia, were aged about 6 to 95. The study isolated at least 6.5 million PBMCs from each sample. Sample: blood. This sequence originates from a woman at least 80 years old in good health.

In DNA form, the CDR3 reads TGTGCCAGCAGCCCTGGGAACAATCAGCCCCAGCATTTT. Residues: CASSPGNNQPQHF. The chain joins TRBV7-2 to TRBJ1-5; D is uncertain. Germline V lookup: CDR1 SGHTA, CDR2 FQGNSA. The CDR3 covers 13 residues. The V gene lost 5 bases and the J gene lost 3 bases, with 8 bases spanning the gap.